The 26 T cell receptor beta chains presented below share a single source sample, sequenced in a study of spatial heterogeneity in lung cancer. Time point given: blood at routine non-recurrence follow-up after resection. In TCRdb, the 5' RACE reads were re-called with MiXCR into one record per CDR3 protein. The profile shows about 94,000 distinct CDR3 sequences, roughly 19% of them singletons. The sequencing here drew on PBMCs, taken at follow-up. Source of these receptors: a male donor with early-stage non-small cell lung cancer.

This clonotype was detected once. The genes are TRBV5-6 and TRBJ2-7, with 10 nucleotides matching TRBD1. This CDR3 region has 13 residues. The ends lost 5 bases at V and 6 bases at J; junction bases unmatched: 5. Germline assignment: CDR1 SGHDT and CDR2 YYEEEE. CDR3 DNA sequence: TGTGCCAGCAGTTCCGGGACAGGGGCCGAGCAGTACTTC. Its protein is CASSSGTGAEQYF.

This sequence joins TRBV25-1 and TRBJ1-2; tentatively, D is TRBD1 (6 bases). V dropped 8 bases and J dropped 7 bases, with 11 bases sitting between them. From germline, CDR1 is MGHDK and CDR2 SYGVNS. The CDR3 is made up of 11 amino acids. Written as DNA, the CDR3 is TGTGCCAGCCTATCCAGGGGTGGCTACACCTTC. It specifies CASLSRGGYTF.

This clonotype was seen a handful of times. The chain joins TRBV20-1 to TRBJ2-5; the D gene is possibly TRBD2 (5 bases). Trimming took 8 bases from V and 5 from J, leaving 18 bases between them. The length of the CDR3 is 13 residues. The germline V gene has CDR1 DFQATT and CDR2 SNEGSKA (reference sequence). CDR3 sequence (DNA): TGCAGTCCCCGCGGGCACAATGGGGAGACCCAGTACTTC. Its protein is CSPRGHNGETQYF.

This chain's CDR3 is CASSITGLNTEAFF. The CDR3 region has the DNA TGTGCCAGTAGTATTACGGGCCTTAACACTGAAGCTTTCTTT. The V gene is TRBV19, the J gene TRBJ1-1, with D unresolved. Trimming left V 3 bases short and J 2 bases short, with 10 bases between. The CDR3 extends over 14 amino acids. Per the germline V gene, CDR1 is LNHDA and CDR2 is SQIVND (reference sequence).

Note on this clonotype: A read error may account for a junction end that differs from germline. The rearrangement uses TRBV6-1 and TRBJ2-7, with 9 bases identical to TRBD1. Germline loops: CDR1 MNHNS, CDR2 SASEGT. The CDR3 consists of 14 residues. CDR3 nucleotide sequence: TGTGTCAGCCTCGCCGGGGGACAGGGCTACGAGCAGTACTTC. Translating it yields CVSLAGGQGYEQYF.

This clonotype occurred a few times. The rearrangement links TRBV7-6 to TRBJ2-3; 10 positions match TRBD1. J was trimmed by 10 bases and V by 1 base; bases with no gene match: 2. The CDR3 length is 13 residues. CDR1 is SGHVS, CDR2 FNYEAQ, per germline. Here the CDR3 DNA reads TGTGCCAGCAGCTTAGGGGACAGGGGTTCGCAGTATTTT. This encodes CASSLGDRGSQYF.

This clonotype was detected only a few times. V and J are TRBV20-1 and TRBJ2-6, with 12 bases fitting TRBD1. The V segment lost 5 bases and the J segment 1 base; nucleotides outside the gene matches: 9. The CDR3 consists of 18 residues. CDR1 and CDR2 from the germline V gene are DFQATT and SNEGSKA (reference sequence). The CDR3 DNA reads as TGCAGTGCTGGGAGTTCGGGACAGGGGGCGTCTGGGGCCAACGTCCTGACTTTC. Encoded protein: CSAGSSGQGASGANVLTF.

The V gene is TRBV6-5, the J gene TRBJ1-1; D gene uncertain. The V gene's germline CDR1 is MNHEY and CDR2 SVGAGI. This CDR3 region has 13 residues. The germline V and J ends were trimmed by 4 bases and 6 bases, with 12 bases remaining between them. CDR3: CASSFSGRPEAFF. As DNA, the CDR3 is TGTGCCAGCAGTTTTTCCGGACGGCCTGAAGCTTTCTTT.

Here the CDR3 reads CASSLEGQGGAKNIQYF. The CDR3 coding sequence is TGTGCCAGCAGCTTGGAGGGTCAGGGGGGAGCCAAAAACATTCAGTACTTC. The genes are TRBV5-4 and TRBJ2-4; weak D call: TRBD1 (7 bases). CDR1 and CDR2 from the germline V gene are SGHNT and YYREEE (reference sequence). Trimming took off 0 bases at V and 0 bases at J, with 13 bases between the two ends. The CDR3 sequence is 17 residues long. Full variable domain (missing parts from reference TRBV5-4 and TRBJ2-4): ETGVTQSPTHLIKTRGQQVTLRCSSQSGHNTVSWYQQALGQGPQFIFQYYREEENGRGNFPPRFSGLQFPNYSSELNVNALELDDSALYLCASSLEGQGGAKNIQYFGAGTRLSVL.

The chain uses TRBV2 and TRBJ2-1; 15 bases are a match to TRBD2. Trimming removed 8 bases from V and 13 bases from J; junction bases left unmatched: 24. Germline V gene data show CDR1 as SNHLY and CDR2 as FYNNEI. This CDR3 is 19 amino acids long. CDR3 sequence: CASRVWAEFGTSGRSDQFF. CDR3 nucleotides: TGTGCCAGCCGGGTATGGGCAGAGTTCGGGACTAGCGGGAGGAGTGATCAGTTCTTC.

The chain carries TRBV7-6 and TRBJ2-7; 7 bases match TRBD2. This CDR3 is 15 amino acids long. J lost 0 bases, V lost 0 bases, and 2 bases had no gene match. Germline CDR1 and CDR2: SGHVS and FNYEAQ. CDR3 loop: CASSLAPGGSYEQYF. DNA of the CDR3: TGTGCCAGCAGCTTAGCCCCGGGGGGCTCCTACGAGCAGTACTTC.

This clonotype was recorded many times. The V gene is TRBV7-2, the J gene TRBJ2-1, with D possibly matching TRBD2 (6 bases). CDR3 length: 15 amino acids. V was trimmed by 5 bases and J by 8 bases, leaving 19 bases between them. CDR1 and CDR2 (germline): SGHTA, FQGNSA. CDR3 coding DNA: TGTGCCAGCAGCACCGCCCCCGGAGGGCCGGATGAGCAGTTCTTC. This encodes CASSTAPGGPDEQFF.

This chain joins TRBV20-1 and TRBJ2-7; 11 bases map to TRBD2. Germline V gene lookup returns CDR1 DFQATT and CDR2 SNEGSKA (reference sequence). J lost 4 bases, V lost 6 bases, and 11 bases had no gene match. The CDR3 has 15 residues. DNA for the CDR3: TGCAGTGCCAACCCGATGGGACTAGCGGATTACGAGCAGTACGTC. It yields the protein CSANPMGLADYEQYV.

This clonotype has only one observation. The V and J genes are TRBV6-2 or TRBV6-3 and TRBJ2-1; maybe TRBD2 (5 bases). Germline assignment: CDR1 MNHEY and CDR2 SVGEGT. This CDR3 is 16 amino acids long. V was clipped by 5 bases and J by 0 bases, with 14 bases between them. Written as DNA, the CDR3 is TGTGCCAGCAGTACCCGGACTGCCGGCTCCTACAATGAGCAGTTCTTC. It codes for CASSTRTAGSYNEQFF.

This clonotype was observed a handful of times. This chain links TRBV5-4 with TRBJ2-7; D unclear. The V end was cut by 4 bases, the J end by 3 bases, with 14 bases between. The germline gives CDR1 SGHNT, CDR2 YYREEE (reference sequence). The CDR3 is 14 residues long. CDR3 in amino acids: CASSGELFDYEQYF. For the CDR3, the DNA is TGTGCCAGCAGCGGAGAACTCTTCGACTACGAGCAGTACTTC.

The J gene is TRBJ1-1, the V gene TRBV2; D is uncertain. V was trimmed by 0 bases and J by 0 bases, leaving 11 bases between them. There are 16 residues in the CDR3. The germline V gene has CDR1 SNHLY and CDR2 FYNNEI. CDR3 nucleotides: TGTGCCAGCAGTGAAGCGCTCCCCGCGATGAACACTGAAGCTTTCTTT. Protein: CASSEALPAMNTEAFF.

This rearrangement joins TRBV7-8 to TRBJ1-5; no clear D gene. The V gene lost 5 bases and the J gene lost 4 bases, with 9 bases spanning the gap. Germline V CDR1 and CDR2: SGHVS, FQNEAQ. This CDR3 region has 13 residues. This CDR3 reads CASSPNPNQPQHF. The CDR3 region has the DNA TGTGCCAGCAGCCCGAACCCTAATCAGCCCCAGCATTTT.

The chain employs TRBV6-4 and TRBJ1-3, with a possible D match to TRBD1 (6 bases). V was pared by 4 bases and J by 3 bases, with 19 bases between. The CDR3 is made up of 17 amino acids. Per germline, CDR1 MRHNA and CDR2 SNTAGT. The CDR3, as DNA: TGTGCCAGCAGTGGAGGGTGGAACAGGGAAGGTGGAAACACCATATATTTT. This encodes CASSGGWNREGGNTIYF.

The chain joins TRBV6-6 to TRBJ1-5; no firm D call. The CDR3 runs to 13 residues. Germline loops: CDR1 MNHNY, CDR2 SVGAGI (reference sequence). V was clipped by 6 bases and J by 2 bases, with 8 bases between them. CDR3 in amino acids: CASSGYGNQPQHF. The CDR3, as DNA: TGTGCCAGCAGCGGCTATGGCAATCAGCCCCAGCATTTT.

This clonotype was observed a few times. The chain joins TRBV5-4 to TRBJ2-2, with D perhaps matching TRBD1 (5 bases). V lost 4 bases and J 7 bases, leaving 17 bases between the germline ends. CDR3 length equals 15 residues. CDR1 and CDR2 from the germline V gene are SGHNT and YYREEE (reference sequence). The CDR3 protein is CASSPDRRSFGELFF. As DNA, the CDR3 is TGTGCCAGCAGCCCCGACAGAAGGAGTTTCGGGGAGCTGTTTTTT.

The gene calls are TRBV21-1 and TRBJ2-5; TRBD2 is taken as the D call from the table, unchecked against the DNA. TRBV21-1 is recorded as a pseudogene. The CDR3 sequence is 17 residues long. This chain's CDR3 is CASSNLLAGGDLVAQYF. CDR3 coding DNA: TGTGCCAGCAGCAATTTACTAGCGGGAGGGGATCTGGTGGCCCAGTACTTC.

This clonotype was seen many times. The rearrangement links TRBV7-9 to TRBJ2-2; tentative D call: TRBD2 (6 bases). The CDR3 runs 13 residues. From germline, CDR1 is SEHNR and CDR2 FQNEAQ (reference sequence). The V end lost 3 bases, the J end lost 4 bases, and 6 bases lay between the germline ends. The CDR3 here is CASSLGGTGELFF. DNA for the CDR3: TGTGCCAGCAGCTTGGGGGGCACCGGGGAGCTGTTTTTT.

This clonotype has at least ten counts. The V gene is TRBV24-1, the J gene TRBJ2-5, with D perhaps TRBD1 or TRBD2 (5 bases each). Germline values: CDR1 KGHDR, CDR2 SFDVKD. This CDR3 is 16 amino acids long. V lost 2 bases and J 7 bases, leaving 19 bases between the germline ends. CDR3 amino acids: CATSDSSWGSAGTQYF. CDR3 DNA: TGTGCCACCAGTGATTCCTCCTGGGGGTCCGCAGGGACCCAGTACTTC.

The V gene is TRBV7-9, the J gene TRBJ1-3; D uncertain. This CDR3 contains 13 residues. With 5 bases removed from V and 4 bases from J, the gap between germline ends came to 9 bases. Germline values: CDR1 SEHNR, CDR2 FQNEAQ (reference sequence). CDR3 sequence: CASSNPRGNTIYF. CDR3 nucleotide sequence: TGTGCCAGCAGCAACCCCCGCGGAAACACCATATATTTT.

This clonotype showed up just a few times. In nucleotides, the CDR3 is TGCAGCGTTGAATCGGGGTTTCCCTATGGCTACACCTTC. It yields the protein CSVESGFPYGYTF. V is TRBV29-1 and J is TRBJ1-2; no definite D call. Germline V gives CDR1 SQVTM, CDR2 ANQGSEA. Trimming pared 2 bases from V and 4 bases from J, leaving 11 bases between. This CDR3 spans 13 amino acids.

This clonotype has more than one count but fewer than ten. V is TRBV6-5 and J is TRBJ2-7; tentative D call: TRBD1 (6 bases). Deletions cut 7 bases from V and 3 bases from J, with 13 bases between. The CDR3 sequence is 13 residues long. Germline V gene data show CDR1 as MNHEY and CDR2 as SVGAGI. Here the CDR3 reads CASTRGQFYEQYF. The CDR3 coding sequence is TGTGCCAGCACTAGAGGACAGTTCTACGAGCAGTACTTC.